This is a list of T cell receptor beta chains from one sample in a study of glioma-infiltrating T cells. TCRdb ran MiXCR on the multiplex PCR reads and lists one entry per CDR3 protein. The sample yields roughly 20,000 distinct CDR3 sequences, around 23% seen once. Specimen: glioma tissue, nonneoplastic brain tissue, or PBMCs (not recorded which). These receptors were obtained from a human donor with low-grade glioma or glioblastoma, undergoing nonglioma brain surgery, or in good health (not recorded which). The CDR3 runs from the conserved cysteine through the conserved F or W. The order of the fields is clone size, V gene, J gene, CDR3 protein. Clone size is stated in some rows and not others, as once, few, many or a class when expanded.

>many|TRBV25-1|TRBJ2-2
CASSSVGGSTGELFF
>many|TRBV28|TRBJ2-7
CASSYRGTGEQYF
>many|TRBV27|TRBJ2-1
CASSWGGPRHEQFF
>NA|TRBV11-2|TRBJ2-1
CASTSTGQYNEQFF
>many|TRBV20-1|TRBJ2-4
CSANPRSGKNIQYF
>medium-sized|TRBV7-9|TRBJ1-2
CASSLAPGTGGLNGYTF
>medium-sized|TRBV6-6|TRBJ2-7
CASSYSAWEGEQYF
>NA|TRBV11-2|TRBJ2-7
CASSEQGNYEQYF
>NA|TRBV30|TRBJ2-4
CAWSTRTSVNIQYF
>few|TRBV14|TRBJ2-7
CASSQETIGTGSPHEQYF
>many|TRBV6-2/TRBV6-3|TRBJ2-1
CASSYGPRSEQFF
>NA|TRBV3-1|TRBJ2-5
CASSQGQTQYF
>medium-sized|TRBV7-2|TRBJ2-5
CASSQATGETQYF